The 28 T cell receptor beta chains given below trace back to one sample, sequenced in a study of cytomegalovirus exposure and HLA in healthy donors. TCRdb's copy holds only in-frame clones and misses some; the assay was immunoSEQ multiplex PCR. The table has around 250,000 clones, 90% seen once; the top ten hold under 0.4%. The sequencing input was PBMCs. Receptor source: a woman between 18 and 30 years old in good health and CMV-seronegative.

This clone was counted a few times. This chain links TRBV19 with TRBJ1-2, with D perhaps matching TRBD1 (6 bases). Germline CDR1 LNHDA, CDR2 SQIVND (reference sequence). Trimming left V 6 bases short and J 5 bases short, with 16 bases between. The CDR3 has 14 amino acids. The CDR3 is CASSPGGLDYGYTF. DNA for the CDR3: TGTGCCAGTAGCCCGGGGGGGCTGGATTATGGCTACACCTTC.

The gene calls are TRBV19 and TRBJ1-5; TRBD1 matches 8 bases. The J segment lost 6 bases and the V segment lost 9 bases, leaving 10 bases of the junction unmatched. Germline V gene sequence: CDR1 LNHDA, CDR2 SQIVND (reference sequence). CDR3 length: 14 residues. CDR3 sequence reads: CASTGGTRTQPQHF. CDR3 nucleotides: TGTGCCAGCACAGGGGGGACAAGGACTCAGCCCCAGCATTTT.

This clone has only one observation. The CDR3 spells CASSPTSSYNEQFF. The CDR3 DNA is TGCGCCAGCAGCCCGACTAGCTCCTACAATGAGCAGTTCTTC. The genes are TRBV4-3 and TRBJ2-1; D perhaps matches TRBD2 (6 bases). V was clipped by 4 bases and J by 0 bases, with 7 bases between them. The CDR3 extends over 14 amino acids. Per the germline V gene, CDR1 is LGHNA and CDR2 is YSLEER.

The chain joins TRBV9 to TRBJ2-2; D may be TRBD2 (6 bases). Germline V CDR1 and CDR2: SGDLS, YYNGEE. The CDR3 loop spans 12 amino acids. V was cut by 2 bases and J by 8 bases, with 7 bases left in between. CDR3 DNA sequence: TGTGCCAGCAGCGTGAGCGGGGGGGAGCTGTTTTTT. Translation gives CASSVSGGELFF.

This chain joins TRBV9 and TRBJ2-7; D gene uncertain. CDR1 is SGDLS and CDR2 is YYNGEE in the germline V gene. The CDR3 is 13 amino acids. Trimming cost V 3 bases and J 5 bases, with 12 bases left between them. Here the CDR3 reads CASSASRFDEQYF. The CDR3 nucleotides are TGTGCCAGCAGCGCTTCCCGGTTCGACGAGCAGTACTTC.

The chain joins TRBV7-8 to TRBJ1-2, with D unresolved. The CDR3 is 13 residues long. Trimming stripped 0 bases from V and 2 bases from J, with 4 bases between. Germline CDR1 reads SGHVS; CDR2 reads FQNEAQ. As DNA, the CDR3 is TGTGCCAGCAGCTTAGCCCGGAACTATGGCTACACCTTC. Translating it yields CASSLARNYGYTF.

This chain connects TRBV7-9 to TRBJ1-1; D is unclear. The V end was cut by 3 bases, the J end by 3 bases, with 5 bases between. CDR1 is SEHNR and CDR2 is FQNEAQ in the germline V gene (reference sequence). The CDR3 has 12 residues. This CDR3 is CASSLSDTEAFF. The CDR3 DNA reads as TGTGCCAGCAGCTTGAGCGACACTGAAGCTTTCTTT.

The V gene is TRBV7-2, the J gene TRBJ2-5; 8 nucleotides line up with TRBD2. V lost 7 bases to trimming and J lost 4 bases; unmatched junction nucleotides: 17. The CDR3 spans 17 residues. The V gene's germline CDR1 is SGHTA and CDR2 FQGNSA. CDR3 region: CASTPRYGGGSAETQYF. CDR3 DNA: TGTGCCAGCACCCCGAGGTACGGGGGGGGGTCCGCAGAGACCCAGTACTTC.

The chain carries TRBV4-1 and TRBJ2-7, with 7 nucleotides matching TRBD1. Germline assignment: CDR1 MGHRA and CDR2 YSYEKL. The trim removed 4 bases at V and 3 bases at J, leaving 6 bases unmatched. CDR3 length equals 14 residues. Here the CDR3 reads CASSPRGSSYEQYF. Here the CDR3 DNA reads TGCGCCAGCAGCCCCAGGGGGTCAAGCTACGAGCAGTACTTC.

V and J are TRBV5-1 and TRBJ2-7; 8 bases fit TRBD1. The CDR3 is made up of 15 amino acids. CDR1 and CDR2 from the germline V gene are SGHRS and YFSETQ. V lost 0 bases, J lost 2 bases, and 4 bases stayed unmatched. The DNA for the CDR3 is TGCGCCAGCAGCTTGGATGGGACAGGAGCCTACGAGCAGTACGTC. It specifies CASSLDGTGAYEQYV.

The chain's CDR3 is CASSLVRGSSQETQYF. The CDR3 region has the DNA TGTGCCAGCAGCTTAGTCCGGGGGTCCTCCCAAGAGACCCAGTACTTC. V usage is TRBV7-2 and J usage is TRBJ2-5; TRBD2 is a possible D gene (6 bases). V gave up 1 base and J gave up 1 base, with 13 bases separating them. CDR1 SGHTA and CDR2 FQGNSA come from the germline V gene. The CDR3 is 16 amino acids.

A remark on this clone: The identical CDR3 is also encoded by other nucleotide sequences in the sample. The chain links TRBV9 to TRBJ2-3; D not certain. V lost 1 base and J 1 base, leaving 4 bases between the germline ends. This CDR3 is built from 13 residues. From germline, CDR1 is SGDLS and CDR2 YYNGEE. CDR3 residues: CASSVSGTDTQYF. CDR3 in DNA: TGTGCCAGCAGCGTAAGCGGCACAGATACGCAGTATTTT.

The genes are TRBV7-2 and TRBJ1-6; tentative D call: TRBD1 (5 bases). Trimming cost V 5 bases and J 6 bases, with 14 bases left between them. The CDR3 extends over 15 amino acids. CDR1 is SGHTA and CDR2 is FQGNSA in the germline V gene. This CDR3 reads CASSDRPWGNSPLHF. The CDR3 DNA is TGTGCCAGCAGCGACAGACCTTGGGGTAATTCACCCCTCCACTTT.

This chain connects TRBV25-1 to TRBJ2-1; 11 nucleotides match TRBD2. J was trimmed by 3 bases and V by 10 bases; bases with no gene match: 5. This CDR3 spans 14 amino acids. In germline, CDR1 is MGHDK, CDR2 SYGVNS. CDR3 sequence reads: CATTSGGGYNEQFF. The CDR3 region has the DNA TGTGCCACCACTAGCGGGGGAGGCTACAATGAGCAGTTCTTC.

The CDR3 reads CSVQGILAGVNEQFF. The CDR3 nucleotides read TGCAGCGTCCAGGGGATCCTAGCGGGGGTCAATGAGCAGTTCTTC. The chain couples TRBV29-1 to TRBJ2-1; 10 bases align to TRBD2. J was trimmed by 6 bases and V by 6 bases; bases with no gene match: 11. The CDR3 has 15 amino acids. The germline V gene encodes CDR1 SQVTM and CDR2 ANQGSEA.

This sequence joins TRBV4-2 and TRBJ1-1; tentative D call: TRBD1 (6 bases). The CDR3 is 13 residues long. Per the germline V gene, CDR1 is LGHNA and CDR2 is YNFKEQ. V lost 0 bases and J 8 bases, leaving 10 bases between the germline ends. In DNA, the CDR3 is TGTGCCAGCAGCCAAGATAGGGGGACGGAAGCTTTCTTT. As protein: CASSQDRGTEAFF.

In nucleotides, the CDR3 is TGTGCCAGCAGTTCAACAGGGTTAGGCCAGCCCCAGCATTTT. Protein: CASSSTGLGQPQHF. J is TRBJ1-5 and V is TRBV28; D may be TRBD1 (6 bases). Trimming shortened V by 4 bases and J by 7 bases, and 14 bases separated the two germline ends. There are 14 residues in the CDR3. Looked up from germline, CDR1 is MDHEN and CDR2 is SYDVKM.

In its sample, this clone was seen once. The rearrangement uses TRBV2 and TRBJ2-2; 7 bases are a match to TRBD1. The CDR3 is made up of 15 amino acids. Unmatched junction bases numbered 7, after V lost 4 bases and J lost 5 bases. CDR1 is SNHLY and CDR2 is FYNNEI in the germline V gene. CDR3 sequence reads: CASSGQGAITGELFF. CDR3 nucleotide sequence: TGTGCCAGCAGTGGACAGGGTGCCATTACCGGGGAGCTGTTTTTT. Looking up the rest from reference TRBV2 and TRBJ2-2 gives the full variable domain: EPEVTQTPSHQVTQMGQEVILRCVPISNHLYFYWYRQILGQKVEFLVSFYNNEISEKSEIFDDQFSVERPDGSNFTLKIRSTKLEDSAMYFCASSGQGAITGELFFGEGSRLTVL.

The chain joins TRBV4-1 to TRBJ2-2; TRBD2 matches 9 bases. Losses at the gene ends were 8 bases for V and 4 bases for J; bases not matched to a gene: 2. CDR3 length: 13 residues. Germline V gene data show CDR1 as MGHRA and CDR2 as YSYEKL. This CDR3 reads CASSGLATGELFF. The CDR3 DNA is TGCGCCAGCTCGGGACTAGCCACCGGGGAGCTGTTTTTT.

The chain employs TRBV5-1 and TRBJ1-1; D remains unclear. The V end lost 1 base, the J end lost 0 bases, and 10 bases lay between the germline ends. The CDR3 sequence is 15 residues long. The germline gives CDR1 SGHRS, CDR2 YFSETQ. The CDR3 nucleotides are TGCGCCAGCAGCTTGAACGGTGAGATGAACACTGAAGCTTTCTTT. The encoded protein is CASSLNGEMNTEAFF.

V gene TRBV19 combines with J gene TRBJ2-3; TRBD1 matches at 8 bases. The CDR3 length is 13 residues. Germline CDR1 reads LNHDA; CDR2 reads SQIVND (reference sequence). J gave up 5 bases and V 7 bases, and 5 bases lay outside the gene matches. The CDR3 is CASNHDRGDTQYF. CDR3 coding DNA: TGTGCCAGTAACCACGACAGGGGAGATACGCAGTATTTT.

Of note for this clone: This sample includes further DNA sequences coding for the same CDR3. V is TRBV27 and J is TRBJ1-5; TRBD1 agrees at 7 bases. CDR1 is MNHEY, CDR2 SMNVEV, per germline (reference sequence). The junction had 4 bases not matched to a gene; V was cut back by 6 bases and J by 2 bases. This CDR3 region has 14 residues. This CDR3 reads CASSPDRGNQPQHF. In DNA form, the CDR3 reads TGTGCCAGCAGCCCAGACAGGGGCAATCAGCCCCAGCATTTT.

The chain recombines TRBV28 with TRBJ1-1, with a tentative D call TRBD1 (6 bases). With 5 bases removed from V and 5 bases from J, the gap between germline ends came to 18 bases. CDR3 length: 15 residues. CDR1 is MDHEN, CDR2 SYDVKM, per germline. CDR3 sequence (DNA): TGTGCCAGCAGTCCCTCGAGGGGGGGGCGGACTGAAGCTTTCTTT. Protein sequence: CASSPSRGGRTEAFF.

This chain links TRBV28 with TRBJ2-2; 13 bases align to TRBD2. Germline values: CDR1 MDHEN, CDR2 SYDVKM. The CDR3 contains 17 residues. V shed 6 bases and J 2 bases; nucleotides not matched to a gene: 6. DNA of the CDR3: TGTGCCAGCAGCCCACTAGCGGGGGGGCTAAACACCGGGGAGCTGTTTTTT. It specifies CASSPLAGGLNTGELFF.

This clone was detected only once. This sequence joins TRBV28 and TRBJ2-7; a weak D match, TRBD1 (6 bases). Between the trimmed V and J ends, which lost 4 bases and 2 bases, there was a span of 12 bases. The CDR3 length is 14 residues. Germline assignment: CDR1 MDHEN and CDR2 SYDVKM. CDR3 protein: CASSSQQGTYEQYV. Here the CDR3 DNA reads TGTGCCAGCAGTTCACAACAGGGAACCTACGAGCAGTACGTC.

This clone was seen a handful of times. The chain carries TRBV2 and TRBJ1-2; 7 bases align to TRBD1. Germline assignment: CDR1 SNHLY and CDR2 FYNNEI. CDR3 length: 13 amino acids. The junction had 9 bases not matched to a gene; V was cut back by 7 bases and J by 7 bases. As DNA, the CDR3 is TGTGCCAGCATTTACGAGGGGGCGGGTGGCTACACCTTC. This encodes CASIYEGAGGYTF.

The genes are TRBV29-1 and TRBJ1-2; D remains unclear. From germline, CDR1 is SQVTM and CDR2 ANQGSEA. V lost 0 bases, J lost 8 bases, and 13 bases lay in between. CDR3 size: 13 residues. The CDR3 sequence is CSVEEAPPGGYTF. CDR3 sequence (DNA): TGCAGCGTTGAAGAAGCTCCCCCCGGGGGCTACACCTTC.

This chain connects TRBV27 to TRBJ2-2; 10 bases align to TRBD2. The CDR3 loop spans 17 amino acids. Per germline, CDR1 MNHEY and CDR2 SMNVEV (reference sequence). V was clipped by 1 base and J by 4 bases; unmatched bases: 6. The CDR3 sequence: CASSLWPSGGFTGELFF. The CDR3 DNA follows: TGTGCCAGCAGTTTATGGCCTAGCGGGGGATTCACCGGGGAGCTGTTTTTT.